These 31 T cell receptor beta chains were all obtained from the same sample, sequenced in a study of human T cells and chemical hapten exposure. Time point defined: patch test 3, about 24 weeks after DPC sensitization. The treatment here: therapeutic diphenylcyclopropenone sensitization with weekly scalp DPC. Sequencing started from total RNA isolated from unfractionated whole blood. Each CDR3 protein gets one entry after TCRdb re-called the RACE reads with MiXCR. The sample consists of roughly 38,000 distinct CDR3 sequences, over 7.5% of them appearing once. Here the sequenced sample was whole blood, taken in connection with sensitization to the hapten diphenylcyclopropenone (DPC). These receptors were taken from a man aged 50 to 60 with alopecia areata. Some clones in this sample may be carry-over from other donors' samples.

This clonotype appeared a few times. The rearrangement links TRBV18 to TRBJ1-1; the match to TRBD1 covers 7 bases. CDR1 and CDR2 (germline): KGHSH, LQKENI. V gave up 2 bases and J gave up 0 bases; unmatched junction bases: 12. The CDR3 sequence is 18 residues long. The CDR3 loop reads CASSPFSDRAQMNTEAFF. The CDR3 DNA reads TGTGCCAGCTCACCATTCTCCGACAGGGCCCAAATGAACACTGAAGCTTTCTTT.

This clonotype has at least ten counts. The CDR3 region is CASSLQGSLPDTQYF. CDR3 DNA: TGTGCCAGTAGTCTACAGGGATCCCTCCCAGATACGCAGTATTTT. The J gene is TRBJ2-3, the V gene TRBV19; the D gene is possibly TRBD1 (6 bases). The CDR3 runs 15 residues. V dropped 5 bases and J dropped 4 bases, with 16 bases sitting between them. Germline V gives CDR1 LNHDA, CDR2 SQIVND (reference sequence).

This clonotype was detected only a few times. The chain combines TRBV9 with TRBJ2-5, with D perhaps given as TRBD1 or TRBD2 (5 bases each). Germline values: CDR1 SGDLS, CDR2 YYNGEE. The CDR3 spans 14 residues. Trimming took 4 bases from V and 0 from J, leaving 10 bases between them. CDR3 residues: CASSPRDHQETQYF. As DNA, the CDR3 is TGTGCCAGCAGCCCCCGGGACCACCAAGAGACCCAGTACTTC.

The rearrangement links TRBV30 to TRBJ2-1, with unresolved D. This CDR3 has 11 amino acids. Trimming cost V 2 bases and J 5 bases, with 4 bases left between them. Germline-derived CDR1 and CDR2 are GTSNPN and SVGIG (reference sequence). The DNA of the CDR3 is TGTGCCTGGAGTCGGAACAATGAGCAGTTCTTC. This translates into CAWSRNNEQFF.

This clonotype was recorded a few times. J is TRBJ1-2 and V is TRBV29-1, with D uncertain. Deletions cut 1 base from V and 4 bases from J, with 4 bases between. Germline CDR1 is SQVTM and CDR2 is ANQGSEA. The CDR3 totals 11 residues. The CDR3 is CSVEGSYGYTF. In nucleotides, the CDR3 is TGCAGCGTTGAAGGGTCCTATGGCTACACCTTC. The full variable domain, rest sourced from reference TRBV29-1 and TRBJ1-2, is SAVISQKPSRDICQRGTSLTIQCQVDSQVTMMFWYRQQPGQSLTLIATANQGSEATYESGFVIDKFPISRPNLTFSTLTVSNMSPEDSSIYLCSVEGSYGYTFGSGTRLTVV.

This clonotype was detected ten times or more. The rearrangement links TRBV28 to TRBJ2-7, with TRBD1 identical over 7 bases. Germline CDR1 is MDHEN and CDR2 is SYDVKM. The CDR3 consists of 15 residues. The ends lost 9 bases at V and 1 base at J; junction bases unmatched: 12. CDR3 protein: CASTPGTAPSYEQYF. In DNA form, the CDR3 reads TGTGCCAGTACCCCGGGGACAGCCCCTTCCTACGAGCAGTACTTC.

This clonotype was counted at least ten times. V is TRBV20-1 and J is TRBJ2-5; the match to TRBD2 covers 10 bases. Per the germline V gene, CDR1 is DFQATT and CDR2 is SNEGSKA (reference sequence). The V gene end was trimmed by 6 bases and the J gene end by 7 bases; junction bases not matched to a gene: 14. This CDR3 comprises 15 residues. The CDR3 region is CSARLPSGRVGTQYF. Here the CDR3 DNA reads TGCAGTGCCAGGCTACCTAGCGGGAGAGTCGGGACCCAGTACTTC.

This clonotype was counted at least ten times. The chain uses TRBV2 and TRBJ2-7; TRBD2 matches at 10 bases. Germline V CDR1 and CDR2: SNHLY, FYNNEI. V shed 1 base and J 9 bases; nucleotides not matched to a gene: 6. The CDR3 consists of 14 residues. DNA for the CDR3: TGTGCCAGCAGTGAAGGACTAGCGGGTCTCGGGCAGTACTTC. Translation gives CASSEGLAGLGQYF.

This clonotype was detected many times. The chain has TRBV28 and TRBJ2-7; tentative D call: TRBD2 (7 bases). V lost 5 bases, J lost 3 bases, and 17 bases lay in between. The CDR3 sequence is 15 residues long. CDR1 is MDHEN, CDR2 SYDVKM, per germline. The CDR3 nucleotides are TGTGCCAGCAGTACCCCGGGGGGCAACCACTACGAGCAGTACTTC. Translating gives CASSTPGGNHYEQYF.

This clonotype appeared a few times. CDR3 sequence: CSVVPSGVYEQYF. The CDR3 bases are TGCAGCGTTGTTCCGTCGGGGGTCTACGAGCAGTACTTC. This chain joins TRBV29-1 and TRBJ2-7, with a possible D match to TRBD2 (6 bases). Trimming cost V 4 bases and J 3 bases, with 13 bases left between them. This CDR3 has 13 residues. Germline V gives CDR1 SQVTM, CDR2 ANQGSEA.

The table lists this clonotype with many counts. V gene TRBV5-1 combines with J gene TRBJ2-1, with 8 nucleotides matching TRBD2. The CDR3 contains 15 residues. V gave up 5 bases and J gave up 13 bases; unmatched junction bases: 17. Germline CDR1 SGHRS, CDR2 YFSETQ. CDR3 sequence reads: CASRSGQSSSGSQFF. CDR3 nucleotide sequence: TGCGCCAGCAGGTCCGGACAGTCCTCAAGCGGGAGTCAGTTCTTC.

The chain links TRBV20-1 to TRBJ2-3; D gene unclear. V lost 0 bases and J 2 bases, leaving 15 bases between the germline ends. This CDR3 is built from 16 residues. CDR1 is DFQATT and CDR2 is SNEGSKA in the germline V gene (reference sequence). The DNA of the CDR3 is TGCAGTGCTAGAGATTTCAGGCCCTCAGACACAGATACGCAGTATTTT. Its translation: CSARDFRPSDTDTQYF.

At least ten counts were recorded for this clonotype. The rearrangement joins TRBV28 to TRBJ2-1; TRBD2 matches 11 bases. Trimming took 5 bases from V and 6 from J; bases not matched to a gene: 6. The CDR3 is 15 amino acids. Looked up from germline, CDR1 is MDHEN and CDR2 is SYDVKM. CDR3 amino acids: CASSSLAGGVNEQFF. The DNA for the CDR3 is TGTGCCAGCAGTAGTCTAGCGGGAGGTGTCAATGAGCAGTTCTTC.

This clonotype was seen at least ten times. V gene TRBV5-5 combines with J gene TRBJ1-6; D is ambiguous. CDR1 and CDR2 from the germline V gene are SGHKS and YYEKEE (reference sequence). V gave up 9 bases and J gave up 4 bases, with 8 bases separating them. The CDR3 length is 12 residues. The CDR3 loop reads CATSSYNSPLHF. CDR3 nucleotides: TGTGCCACCTCGAGTTATAATTCACCCCTCCACTTT.

This clonotype appeared many times. The chain carries TRBV4-2 and TRBJ2-7; a weak D match, TRBD2 (5 bases). Deletions cut 0 bases from V and 4 bases from J, with 22 bases between. The CDR3 extends over 18 amino acids. Germline assignment: CDR1 LGHNA and CDR2 YNFKEQ. DNA of the CDR3: TGTGCCAGCAGCCAAGAGAGGCTAGCCGAATCCACCTGGTACGAGCAGTACTTC. Amino acid sequence: CASSQERLAESTWYEQYF.

The rearrangement links TRBV18 to TRBJ2-3; D not resolved. V lost 4 bases to trimming and J lost 0 bases, with 8 bases between them. Germline V lookup: CDR1 KGHSH, CDR2 LQKENI. The CDR3 runs to 14 residues. The CDR3 bases are TGTGCCAGCTCACGGCAGGCTAGCACAGATACGCAGTATTTT. Residues: CASSRQASTDTQYF.

The chain joins TRBV6-6 to TRBJ2-2; a weak D match, TRBD1 (5 bases). The germline V gene has CDR1 MNHNY and CDR2 SVGAGI (reference sequence). V gave up 4 bases and J gave up 8 bases, with 11 bases separating them. The CDR3 totals 13 residues. Here the CDR3 reads CASSSRDQGELFF. Here the CDR3 DNA reads TGTGCCAGCAGTTCCAGGGATCAGGGGGAGCTGTTTTTT.

Only a few counts were recorded for this clonotype. The CDR3 nucleotides read TGTGCCAGCTCAGGACAGGTGAACACTGAAGCTTTCTTT. Its translation is CASSGQVNTEAFF. This chain uses TRBV18 with TRBJ1-1, with 7 bases aligning to TRBD1. CDR3 size: 13 residues. CDR1 and CDR2 from the germline V gene are KGHSH and LQKENI. J lost 0 bases, V lost 5 bases, and 0 bases had no gene match.

This clonotype has a count of ten or more. The V and J genes are TRBV18 and TRBJ1-1; weak D call: TRBD1 (6 bases). V lost 1 base and J 1 base, leaving 7 bases between the germline ends. Germline assignment: CDR1 KGHSH and CDR2 LQKENI. The CDR3 loop spans 14 amino acids. DNA of the CDR3: TGTGCCAGCTCACCACAGGGGGAGAACACTGAAGCTTTCTTT. Amino acid sequence: CASSPQGENTEAFF.

V is TRBV7-2 and J is TRBJ2-3; no reliable D call. This CDR3 region has 13 residues. V lost 6 bases and J lost 5, with 12 bases in between. CDR1 SGHTA and CDR2 FQGNSA come from the germline V gene. The CDR3 region has the DNA TGTGCCAGCAGAAAGGGTAATATAGATACGCAGTATTTT. Amino acid sequence: CASRKGNIDTQYF.

The chain uses TRBV29-1 and TRBJ2-7; 8 nucleotides line up with TRBD1. Per the germline V gene, CDR1 is SQVTM and CDR2 is ANQGSEA. This CDR3 comprises 14 residues. With V trimmed by 7 bases and J by 6 bases, 14 bases remained unmatched. The CDR3 reads CSAGGQGAISEQYF. The CDR3 nucleotides read TGCAGCGCAGGGGGGCAGGGGGCAATCTCCGAGCAGTACTTC.

This clonotype was recorded a few times. J is TRBJ2-3 and V is TRBV10-2, with 9 positions matching TRBD2. The germline gives CDR1 WSHSY, CDR2 SAAADI. V was clipped by 10 bases and J by 4 bases; unmatched bases: 9. CDR3 length equals 14 residues. The CDR3 loop is CAIRVAGVSDTQYF. Here the CDR3 DNA reads TGCGCCATCAGAGTAGCGGGAGTATCAGATACGCAGTATTTT.

This clonotype was counted between two and nine times. For the CDR3, the DNA is TGCAGCGTTGCCTATGGACAGGGGGTGAACATTCAGTACTTC. Protein: CSVAYGQGVNIQYF. The chain links TRBV29-1 to TRBJ2-4, with TRBD1 matching over 10 bases. This CDR3 has 14 residues. V gave up 4 bases and J gave up 7 bases; unmatched junction bases: 7. CDR1 is SQVTM, CDR2 ANQGSEA, per germline.

This clonotype was observed at least ten times. This chain uses TRBV18 with TRBJ2-7; D possibly uses TRBD1 or TRBD2 (5 bases each). The V gene lost 3 bases and the J gene lost 0 bases, with 12 bases spanning the gap. CDR3 length: 15 residues. Germline CDR1 KGHSH, CDR2 LQKENI. For the CDR3, the DNA is TGTGCCAGCTCACCCGGGACCGCGGGCTCCTACGAGCAGTACTTC. Translated: CASSPGTAGSYEQYF.

This clonotype occurred many times. The chain is built from TRBV5-1 and TRBJ1-2; TRBD1 aligns across 7 bases. In germline, CDR1 is SGHRS, CDR2 YFSETQ. The CDR3 consists of 14 residues. The V and J ends lost 2 bases and 3 bases, in that order; junction bases with no gene match: 4. CDR3 coding DNA: TGCGCCAGCAGCTTCGGCAGGGGGGACTATGGCTACACCTTC. Amino acids: CASSFGRGDYGYTF.

The sample holds many counts of this clonotype. DNA of the CDR3: TGTGCCAGCAGCCAAGAGGGGACTAGCGGGAGACGAGAGCAGTTCTTC. This codes for CASSQEGTSGRREQFF. The chain combines TRBV4-2 with TRBJ2-1; 14 positions match TRBD2. V shed 0 bases and J 10 bases; nucleotides not matched to a gene: 5. Germline CDR1 and CDR2: LGHNA and YNFKEQ. This CDR3 contains 16 residues.

The J gene is TRBJ2-7, the V gene TRBV11-2; the D gene is possibly TRBD2 (6 bases). V gave up 6 bases and J gave up 0 bases, with 15 bases separating them. This CDR3 has 15 amino acids. CDR1 and CDR2 from the germline V gene are SGHAT and FQNNGV. This chain's CDR3 is CASRPPGLDSYEQYF. CDR3 coding DNA: TGTGCCAGCAGACCCCCGGGACTGGACTCCTACGAGCAGTACTTC.

This clonotype was recorded many times. The rearrangement links TRBV4-1 to TRBJ2-2, with 14 bases fitting TRBD2. This CDR3 has 16 residues. Germline loops: CDR1 MGHRA, CDR2 YSYEKL. The CDR3 here is CATTQGLAGVTGELFF. The CDR3 DNA reads as TGCGCTACAACCCAGGGACTAGCGGGAGTCACCGGGGAGCTGTTTTTT.

This clonotype was recorded at least ten times. The J gene is TRBJ2-1, the V gene TRBV20-1; D possibly matches TRBD1 or TRBD2 (5 bases each). Germline V gives CDR1 DFQATT, CDR2 SNEGSKA (reference sequence). The CDR3 sequence is 13 residues long. Trimming stripped 2 bases from V and 7 bases from J, with 12 bases between. CDR3 sequence reads: CSARRSWGNEQFF. CDR3 DNA sequence: TGCAGTGCTAGAAGATCCTGGGGGAATGAGCAGTTCTTC.

This clonotype was picked up many times. The J gene is TRBJ2-1, the V gene TRBV29-1, with 8 bases matching TRBD2. Germline CDR1 and CDR2: SQVTM and ANQGSEA. Trimming took 4 bases from V and 7 from J; bases not matched to a gene: 6. This CDR3 is 13 amino acids long. The CDR3 nucleotides are TGCAGCGTTGTCCTGATAGCGGGAAATGAGCAGTTCTTC. Residues: CSVVLIAGNEQFF.

This clonotype showed up just a few times. The V gene is TRBV11-1, the J gene TRBJ2-7; the D is unclear. CDR3 size: 14 residues. Germline V gives CDR1 SGHAT, CDR2 FQDESV (reference sequence). Trimming removed 4 bases at V and 0 bases at J, with 10 bases between. The CDR3 sequence: CASSYVQFSYEQYF. CDR3 DNA: TGTGCCAGCAGCTATGTTCAGTTCTCCTACGAGCAGTACTTC.